Listed below are T cell receptor beta chains from one sample, sequenced in a study of response to subunit inactivated influenza vaccine. TCRdb used MiXCR to reprocess the RT-PCR reads, holding one entry per CDR3 protein. The table has some 500,000 distinct CDR3 sequences, over 25% seen once. The sample here was CD4+ T cells sorted from PBMCs, taken less than 6 days after vaccination. The receptor source for this set is a man aged 50-59 years who received an inactivated influenza vaccine. CDR3s include the opening cysteine and the closing phenylalanine or tryptophan. A D gene is named only where the DNA matches it firmly. Not every row has a clone size; where given, it reads once, few, many or a size class.

J gene: TRBJ2-2; D gene: .; CDR3 length: 15; clone size: few; V gene: TRBV20-1; CDR3 protein: CSAREGSQRAGELFF; CDR3 DNA: TGCAGTGCTAGAGAGGGTAGCCAGAGGGCCGGGGAGCTGTTTTTT
J gene: TRBJ1-1; D gene: .; CDR3 length: 14; clone size: .; V gene: TRBV5-1; CDR3 protein: CASSLESLYTEAFF; CDR3 DNA: TGCGCCAGCAGCTTGGAGAGTTTATACACTGAAGCTTTCTTT
J gene: TRBJ2-3; D gene: TRBD2; CDR3 length: 18; clone size: many; V gene: TRBV4-2; CDR3 protein: CASSQGLGLAGNTDTQYF; CDR3 DNA: TGTGCCAGCAGCCAAGGTCTCGGACTAGCGGGTAACACAGATACGCAGTATTTT
J gene: TRBJ2-2; D gene: TRBD2; CDR3 length: 15; clone size: many; V gene: TRBV7-9; CDR3 protein: CASSLTGGPSGELFF; CDR3 DNA: TGTGCCAGCAGCTTGACGGGGGGGCCCTCCGGGGAGCTGTTTTTT
J gene: TRBJ2-1; D gene: TRBD2; CDR3 length: 13; clone size: few; V gene: TRBV20-1; CDR3 protein: CSARTSGPLVQFF; CDR3 DNA: TGCAGTGCTAGGACTAGCGGGCCTCTGGTGCAGTTCTTC
J gene: TRBJ1-2; D gene: .; CDR3 length: 13; clone size: .; V gene: TRBV12-3/TRBV12-4; CDR3 protein: CASSLSGDYGYTF; CDR3 DNA: TGTGCCAGCAGTTTATCAGGGGACTATGGCTACACCTTC
J gene: TRBJ2-2; D gene: TRBD2; CDR3 length: 17; clone size: once; V gene: TRBV6-2/TRBV6-3; CDR3 protein: CASSHGSGGYNTGELFF; CDR3 DNA: TGTGCCAGCAGCCACGGGAGCGGGGGCTATAACACCGGGGAGCTGTTTTTT
J gene: TRBJ1-2; D gene: .; CDR3 length: 15; clone size: few; V gene: TRBV20-1; CDR3 protein: CSARIGPGENYGYTF; CDR3 DNA: TGCAGTGCTAGAATCGGTCCAGGGGAAAACTATGGCTACACCTTC
J gene: TRBJ1-1; D gene: TRBD1; CDR3 length: 14; clone size: few; V gene: TRBV12-3/TRBV12-4; CDR3 protein: CASTPSGTGTEAFF; CDR3 DNA: TGTGCCAGCACCCCCTCCGGGACAGGGACTGAAGCTTTCTTT
J gene: TRBJ2-1; D gene: TRBD1; CDR3 length: 16; clone size: few; V gene: TRBV12-5; CDR3 protein: CASGDGTASSYNEQFF; CDR3 DNA: TGTGCTAGTGGTGACGGGACAGCCAGCTCCTACAATGAGCAGTTCTTC
J gene: TRBJ1-2; D gene: .; CDR3 length: 12; clone size: .; V gene: TRBV19; CDR3 protein: CASKGFDYGYTF; CDR3 DNA: TGTGCCAGTAAGGGTTTTGACTATGGCTACACCTTC
J gene: TRBJ2-1; D gene: TRBD1; CDR3 length: 14; clone size: .; V gene: TRBV3-1; CDR3 protein: CASSHRRQGGEQFF; CDR3 DNA: TGTGCCAGCAGCCACCGCAGACAGGGCGGCGAGCAGTTCTTC
J gene: TRBJ2-7; D gene: .; CDR3 length: 15; clone size: few; V gene: TRBV20-1; CDR3 protein: CSATGPTKGIYEQYF; CDR3 DNA: TGCAGTGCTACCGGACCAACTAAGGGGATCTACGAGCAGTACTTC
J gene: TRBJ1-4; D gene: .; CDR3 length: 14; clone size: many; V gene: TRBV6-1; CDR3 protein: CASRGLFLNEKLFF; CDR3 DNA: TGTGCCAGCAGGGGACTTTTCCTTAATGAAAAACTGTTTTTT
J gene: TRBJ2-2; D gene: .; CDR3 length: 13; clone size: few; V gene: TRBV6-6; CDR3 protein: CASSPIEAGELFF; CDR3 DNA: TGTGCCAGCAGTCCTATAGAAGCCGGGGAGCTGTTTTTT
J gene: TRBJ2-3; D gene: TRBD1; CDR3 length: 17; clone size: .; V gene: TRBV10-3; CDR3 protein: CAISESRTGFSNQPQYF; CDR3 DNA: TGTGCCATCAGTGAGTCCAGGACAGGGTTTAGCAATCAGCCCCAGTATTTT
J gene: TRBJ2-1; D gene: .; CDR3 length: 12; clone size: .; V gene: TRBV11-3; CDR3 protein: CASSLGTLEQFF; CDR3 DNA: TGTGCCAGCAGCCTTGGGACGCTCGAGCAGTTCTTC
J gene: TRBJ2-3; D gene: .; CDR3 length: 15; clone size: .; V gene: TRBV20-1; CDR3 protein: CGARRGAGGTDTQYF; CDR3 DNA: TGCGGTGCTAGGAGAGGGGCTGGAGGCACAGATACGCAGTATTTT
J gene: TRBJ2-3; D gene: .; CDR3 length: 14; clone size: .; V gene: TRBV20-1; CDR3 protein: CSAASAWGRDTQYF; CDR3 DNA: TGCAGTGCTGCTAGCGCCTGGGGCAGAGATACGCAGTATTTT
J gene: TRBJ2-2; D gene: .; CDR3 length: 16; clone size: .; V gene: TRBV25-1; CDR3 protein: CASSVTGSTNTGELFF; CDR3 DNA: TGTGCCAGCAGTGTGACAGGATCTACGAACACCGGGGAGCTGTTTTTT
J gene: TRBJ2-1; D gene: .; CDR3 length: 11; clone size: many; V gene: TRBV12-3/TRBV12-4; CDR3 protein: CASSLSNEQFF; CDR3 DNA: TGTGCCAGCAGTTTGTCCAATGAGCAGTTCTTC
J gene: TRBJ2-2; D gene: TRBD1; CDR3 length: 17; clone size: .; V gene: TRBV15; CDR3 protein: CATSRDLTGVNTGELFF; CDR3 DNA: TGTGCCACCAGCAGAGACCTGACAGGGGTGAACACCGGGGAGCTGTTTTTT
J gene: TRBJ1-4; D gene: .; CDR3 length: 14; clone size: .; V gene: TRBV2; CDR3 protein: CASRVAFANEKLFF; CDR3 DNA: TGTGCCAGCAGAGTGGCCTTCGCTAATGAAAAACTGTTTTTT